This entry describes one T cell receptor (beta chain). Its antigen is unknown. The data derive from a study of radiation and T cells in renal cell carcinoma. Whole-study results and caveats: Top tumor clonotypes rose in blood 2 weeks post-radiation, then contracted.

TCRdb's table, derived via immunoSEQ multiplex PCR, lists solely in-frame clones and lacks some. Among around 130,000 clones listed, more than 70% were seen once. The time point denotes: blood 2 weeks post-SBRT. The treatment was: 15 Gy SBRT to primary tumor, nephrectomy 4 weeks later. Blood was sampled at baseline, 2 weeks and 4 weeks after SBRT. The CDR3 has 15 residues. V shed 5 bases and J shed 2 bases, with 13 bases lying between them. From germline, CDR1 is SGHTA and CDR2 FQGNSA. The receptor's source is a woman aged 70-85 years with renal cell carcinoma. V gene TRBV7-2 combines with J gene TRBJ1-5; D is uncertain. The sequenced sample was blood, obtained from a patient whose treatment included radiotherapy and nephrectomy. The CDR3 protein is CASSGEVRRNQPQHF. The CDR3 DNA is TGTGCCAGCAGCGGGGAAGTGAGGCGCAATCAGCCCCAGCATTTT.